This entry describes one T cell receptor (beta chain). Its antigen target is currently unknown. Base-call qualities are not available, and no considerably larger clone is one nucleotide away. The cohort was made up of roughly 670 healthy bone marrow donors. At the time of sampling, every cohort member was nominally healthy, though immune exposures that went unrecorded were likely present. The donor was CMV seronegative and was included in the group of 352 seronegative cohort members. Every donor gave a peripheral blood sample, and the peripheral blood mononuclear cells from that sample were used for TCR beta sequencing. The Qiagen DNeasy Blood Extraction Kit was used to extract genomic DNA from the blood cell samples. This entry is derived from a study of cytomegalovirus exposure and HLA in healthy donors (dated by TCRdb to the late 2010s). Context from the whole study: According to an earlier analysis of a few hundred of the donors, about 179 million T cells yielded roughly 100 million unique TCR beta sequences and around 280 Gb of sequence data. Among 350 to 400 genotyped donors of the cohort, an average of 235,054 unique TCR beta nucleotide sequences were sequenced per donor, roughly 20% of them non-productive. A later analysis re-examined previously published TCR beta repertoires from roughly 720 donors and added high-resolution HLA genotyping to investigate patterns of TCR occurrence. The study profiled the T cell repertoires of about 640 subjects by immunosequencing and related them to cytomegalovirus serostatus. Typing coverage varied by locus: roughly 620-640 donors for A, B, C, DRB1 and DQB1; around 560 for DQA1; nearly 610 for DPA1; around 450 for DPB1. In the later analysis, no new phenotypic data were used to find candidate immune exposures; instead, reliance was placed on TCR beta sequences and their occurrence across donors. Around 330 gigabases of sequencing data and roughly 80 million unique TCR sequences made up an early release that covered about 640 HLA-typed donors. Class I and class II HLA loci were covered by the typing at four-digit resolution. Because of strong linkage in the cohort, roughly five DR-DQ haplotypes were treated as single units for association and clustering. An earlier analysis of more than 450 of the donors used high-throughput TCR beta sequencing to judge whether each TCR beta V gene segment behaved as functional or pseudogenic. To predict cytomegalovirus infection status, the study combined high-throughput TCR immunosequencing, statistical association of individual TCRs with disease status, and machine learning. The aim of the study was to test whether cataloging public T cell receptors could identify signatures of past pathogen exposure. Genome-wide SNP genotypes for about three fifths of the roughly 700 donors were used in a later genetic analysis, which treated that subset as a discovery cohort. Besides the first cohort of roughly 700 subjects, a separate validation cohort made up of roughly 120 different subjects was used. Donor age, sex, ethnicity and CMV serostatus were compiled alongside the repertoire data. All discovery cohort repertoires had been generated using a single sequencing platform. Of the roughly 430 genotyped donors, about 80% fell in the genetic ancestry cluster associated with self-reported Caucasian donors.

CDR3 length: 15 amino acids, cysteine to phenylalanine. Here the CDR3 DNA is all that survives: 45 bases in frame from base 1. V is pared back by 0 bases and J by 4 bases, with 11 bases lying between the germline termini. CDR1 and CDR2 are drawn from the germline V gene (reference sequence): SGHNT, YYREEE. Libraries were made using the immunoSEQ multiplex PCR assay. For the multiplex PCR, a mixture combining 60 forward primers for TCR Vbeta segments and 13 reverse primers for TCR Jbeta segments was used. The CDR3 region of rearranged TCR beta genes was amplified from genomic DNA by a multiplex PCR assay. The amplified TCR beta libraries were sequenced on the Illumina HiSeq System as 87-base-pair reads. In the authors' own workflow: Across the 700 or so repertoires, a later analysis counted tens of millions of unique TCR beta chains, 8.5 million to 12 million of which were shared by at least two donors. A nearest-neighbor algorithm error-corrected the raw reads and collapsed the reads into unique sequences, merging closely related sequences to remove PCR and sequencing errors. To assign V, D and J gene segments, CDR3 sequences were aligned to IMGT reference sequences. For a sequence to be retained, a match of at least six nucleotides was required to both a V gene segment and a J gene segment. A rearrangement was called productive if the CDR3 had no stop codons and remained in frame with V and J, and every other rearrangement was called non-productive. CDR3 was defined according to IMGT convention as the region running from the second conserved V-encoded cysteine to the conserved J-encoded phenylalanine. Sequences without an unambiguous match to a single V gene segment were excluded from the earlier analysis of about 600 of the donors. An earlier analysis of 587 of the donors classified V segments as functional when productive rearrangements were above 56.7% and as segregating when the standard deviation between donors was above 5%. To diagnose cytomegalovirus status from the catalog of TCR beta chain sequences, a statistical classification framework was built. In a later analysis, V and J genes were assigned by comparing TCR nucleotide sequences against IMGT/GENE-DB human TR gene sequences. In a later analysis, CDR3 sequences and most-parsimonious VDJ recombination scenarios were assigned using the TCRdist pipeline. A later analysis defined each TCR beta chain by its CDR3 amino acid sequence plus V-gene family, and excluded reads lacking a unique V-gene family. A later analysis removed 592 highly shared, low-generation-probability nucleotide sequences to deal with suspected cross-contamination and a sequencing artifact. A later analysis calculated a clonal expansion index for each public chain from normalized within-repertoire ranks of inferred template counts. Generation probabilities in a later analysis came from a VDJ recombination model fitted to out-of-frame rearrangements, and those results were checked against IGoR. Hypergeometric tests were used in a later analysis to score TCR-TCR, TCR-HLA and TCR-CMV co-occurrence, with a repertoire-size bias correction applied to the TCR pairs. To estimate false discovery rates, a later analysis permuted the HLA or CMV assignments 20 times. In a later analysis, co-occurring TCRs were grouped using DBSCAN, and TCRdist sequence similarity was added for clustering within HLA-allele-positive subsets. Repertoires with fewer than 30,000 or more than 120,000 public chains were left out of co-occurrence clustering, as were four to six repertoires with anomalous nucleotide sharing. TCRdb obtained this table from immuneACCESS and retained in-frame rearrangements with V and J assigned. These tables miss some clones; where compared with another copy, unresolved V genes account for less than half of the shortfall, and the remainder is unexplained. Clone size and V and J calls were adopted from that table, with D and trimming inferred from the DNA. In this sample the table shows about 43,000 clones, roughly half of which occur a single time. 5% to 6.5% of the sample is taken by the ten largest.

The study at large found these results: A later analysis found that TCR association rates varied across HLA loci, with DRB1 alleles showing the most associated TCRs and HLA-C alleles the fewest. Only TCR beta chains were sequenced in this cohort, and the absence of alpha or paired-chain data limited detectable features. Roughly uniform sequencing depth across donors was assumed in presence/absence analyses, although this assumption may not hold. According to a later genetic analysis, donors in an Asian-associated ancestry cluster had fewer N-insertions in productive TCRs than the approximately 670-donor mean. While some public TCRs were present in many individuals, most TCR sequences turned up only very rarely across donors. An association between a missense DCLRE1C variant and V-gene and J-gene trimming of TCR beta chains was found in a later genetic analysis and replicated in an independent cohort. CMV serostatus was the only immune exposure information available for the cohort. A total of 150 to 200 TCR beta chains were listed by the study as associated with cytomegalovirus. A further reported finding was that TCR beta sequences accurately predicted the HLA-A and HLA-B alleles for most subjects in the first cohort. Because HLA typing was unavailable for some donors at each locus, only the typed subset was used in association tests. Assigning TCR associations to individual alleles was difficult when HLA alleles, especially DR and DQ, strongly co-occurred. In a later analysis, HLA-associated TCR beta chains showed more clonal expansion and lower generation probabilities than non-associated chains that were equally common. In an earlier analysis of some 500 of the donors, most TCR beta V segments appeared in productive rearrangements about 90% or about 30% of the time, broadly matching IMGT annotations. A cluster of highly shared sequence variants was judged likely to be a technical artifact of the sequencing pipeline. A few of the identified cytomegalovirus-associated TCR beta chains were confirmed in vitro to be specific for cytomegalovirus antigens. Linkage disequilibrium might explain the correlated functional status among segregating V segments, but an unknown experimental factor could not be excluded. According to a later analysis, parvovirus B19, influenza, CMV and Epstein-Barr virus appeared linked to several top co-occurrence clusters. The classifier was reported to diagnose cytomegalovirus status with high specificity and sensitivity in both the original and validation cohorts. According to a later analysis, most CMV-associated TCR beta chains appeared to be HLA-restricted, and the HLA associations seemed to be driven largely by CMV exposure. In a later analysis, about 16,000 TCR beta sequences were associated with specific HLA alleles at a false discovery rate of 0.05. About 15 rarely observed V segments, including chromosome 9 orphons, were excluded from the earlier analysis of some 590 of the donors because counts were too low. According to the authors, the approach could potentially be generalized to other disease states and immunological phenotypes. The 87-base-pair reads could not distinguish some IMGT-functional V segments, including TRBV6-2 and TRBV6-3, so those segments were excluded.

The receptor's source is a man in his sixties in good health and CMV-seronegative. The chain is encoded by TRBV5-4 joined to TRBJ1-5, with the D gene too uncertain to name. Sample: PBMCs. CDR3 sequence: CASSLGPRGNQPQHF. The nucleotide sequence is TGTGCCAGCAGCTTGGGACCCCGAGGGAATCAGCCCCAGCATTTT.